Reported below is one TCR beta chain. Its antigen is unknown. This entry is derived from a study of T cell repertoires in cytomegalovirus infection. Via MiXCR, TCRdb re-called the reads, giving one row per CDR3 protein. The data hold 450,000 to 600,000 distinct CDR3 sequences, with more than 30% observed a single time. Germline V gene sequence: CDR1 SGHTA, CDR2 FQGNSA. This CDR3 comprises 12 residues. The V gene lost 5 bases and the J gene lost 9 bases, with 11 bases spanning the gap. V is TRBV7-2 and J is TRBJ2-4; no firm D call. This material consisted of cultured PBMCs, taken from culture after CMV antigen stimulation. This TCR came from a human donor in good health (CMV status not recorded). Some clones in this sample may be carry-over from other donors' samples. The CDR3 protein is CASSGSSSIQYF. CDR3 in DNA: TGTGCCAGCAGCGGTAGTTCGAGCATTCAGTACTTC. Full variable domain (remainder filled in from reference TRBV7-2 and TRBJ2-4): GAGVSQSPSNKVTEKGKDVELRCDPISGHTALYWYRQSLGQGLEFLIYFQGNSAPDKSGLPSDRFSAERTGGSVSTLTIQRTQQEDSAVYLCASSGSSSIQYFGAGTRLSVL.